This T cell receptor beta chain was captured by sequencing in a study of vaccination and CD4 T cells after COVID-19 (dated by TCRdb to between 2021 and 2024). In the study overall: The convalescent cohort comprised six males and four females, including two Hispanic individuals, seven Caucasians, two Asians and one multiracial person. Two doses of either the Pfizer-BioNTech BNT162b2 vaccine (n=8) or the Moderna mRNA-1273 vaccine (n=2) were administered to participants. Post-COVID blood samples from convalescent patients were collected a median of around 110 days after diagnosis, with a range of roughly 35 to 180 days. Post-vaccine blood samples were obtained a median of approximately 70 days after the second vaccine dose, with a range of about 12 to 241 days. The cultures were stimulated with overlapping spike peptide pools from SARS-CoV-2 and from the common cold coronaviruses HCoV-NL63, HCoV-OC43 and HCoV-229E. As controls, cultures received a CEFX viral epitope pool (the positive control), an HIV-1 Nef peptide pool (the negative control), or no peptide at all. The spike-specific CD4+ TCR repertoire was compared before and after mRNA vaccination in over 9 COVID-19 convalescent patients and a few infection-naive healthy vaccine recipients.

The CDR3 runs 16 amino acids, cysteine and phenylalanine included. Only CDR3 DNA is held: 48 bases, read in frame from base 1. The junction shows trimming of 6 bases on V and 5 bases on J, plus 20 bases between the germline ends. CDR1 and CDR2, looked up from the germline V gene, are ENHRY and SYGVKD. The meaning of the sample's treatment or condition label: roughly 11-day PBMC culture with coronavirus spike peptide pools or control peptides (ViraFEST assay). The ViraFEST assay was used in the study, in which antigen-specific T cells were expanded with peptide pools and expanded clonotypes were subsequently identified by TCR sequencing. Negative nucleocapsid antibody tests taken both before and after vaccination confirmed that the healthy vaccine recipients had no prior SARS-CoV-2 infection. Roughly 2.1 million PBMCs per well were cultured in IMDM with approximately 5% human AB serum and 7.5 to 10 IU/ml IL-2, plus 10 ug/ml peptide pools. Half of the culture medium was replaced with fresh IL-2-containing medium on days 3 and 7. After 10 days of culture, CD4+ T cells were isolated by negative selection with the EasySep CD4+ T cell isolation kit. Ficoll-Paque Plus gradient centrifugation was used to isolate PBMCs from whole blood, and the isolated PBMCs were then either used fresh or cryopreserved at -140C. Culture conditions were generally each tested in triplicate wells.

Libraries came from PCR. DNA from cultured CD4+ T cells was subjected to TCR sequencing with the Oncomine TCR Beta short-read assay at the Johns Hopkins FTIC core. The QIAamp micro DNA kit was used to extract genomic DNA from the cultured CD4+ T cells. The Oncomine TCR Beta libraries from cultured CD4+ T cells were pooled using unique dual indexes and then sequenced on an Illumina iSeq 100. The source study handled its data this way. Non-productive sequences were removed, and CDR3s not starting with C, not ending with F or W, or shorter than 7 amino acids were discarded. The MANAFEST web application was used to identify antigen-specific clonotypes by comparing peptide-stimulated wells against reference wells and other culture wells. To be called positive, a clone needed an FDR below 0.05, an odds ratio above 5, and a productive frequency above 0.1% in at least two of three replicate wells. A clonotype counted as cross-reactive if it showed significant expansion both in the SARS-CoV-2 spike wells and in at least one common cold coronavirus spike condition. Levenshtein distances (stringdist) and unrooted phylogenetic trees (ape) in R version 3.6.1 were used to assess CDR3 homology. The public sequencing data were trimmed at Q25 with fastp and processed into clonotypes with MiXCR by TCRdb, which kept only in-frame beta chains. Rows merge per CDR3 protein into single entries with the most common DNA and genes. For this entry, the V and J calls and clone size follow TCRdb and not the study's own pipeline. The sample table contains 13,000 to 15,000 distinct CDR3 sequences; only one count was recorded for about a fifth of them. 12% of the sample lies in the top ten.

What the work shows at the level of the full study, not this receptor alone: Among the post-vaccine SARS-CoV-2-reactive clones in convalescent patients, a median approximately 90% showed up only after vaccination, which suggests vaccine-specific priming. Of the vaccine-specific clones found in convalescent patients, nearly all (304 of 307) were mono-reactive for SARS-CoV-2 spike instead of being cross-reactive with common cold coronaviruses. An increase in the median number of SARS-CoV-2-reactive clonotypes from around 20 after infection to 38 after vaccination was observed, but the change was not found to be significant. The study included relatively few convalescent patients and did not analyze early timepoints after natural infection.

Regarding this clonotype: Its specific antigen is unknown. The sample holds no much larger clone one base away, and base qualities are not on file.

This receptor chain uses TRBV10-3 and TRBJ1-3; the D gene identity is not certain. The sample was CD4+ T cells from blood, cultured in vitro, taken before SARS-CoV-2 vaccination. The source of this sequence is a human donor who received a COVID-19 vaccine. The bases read TGTGCCATCAGCCGAAATAGCGGTAGGGATAGAAACACCATATATTTT. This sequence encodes CAISRNSGRDRNTIYF.